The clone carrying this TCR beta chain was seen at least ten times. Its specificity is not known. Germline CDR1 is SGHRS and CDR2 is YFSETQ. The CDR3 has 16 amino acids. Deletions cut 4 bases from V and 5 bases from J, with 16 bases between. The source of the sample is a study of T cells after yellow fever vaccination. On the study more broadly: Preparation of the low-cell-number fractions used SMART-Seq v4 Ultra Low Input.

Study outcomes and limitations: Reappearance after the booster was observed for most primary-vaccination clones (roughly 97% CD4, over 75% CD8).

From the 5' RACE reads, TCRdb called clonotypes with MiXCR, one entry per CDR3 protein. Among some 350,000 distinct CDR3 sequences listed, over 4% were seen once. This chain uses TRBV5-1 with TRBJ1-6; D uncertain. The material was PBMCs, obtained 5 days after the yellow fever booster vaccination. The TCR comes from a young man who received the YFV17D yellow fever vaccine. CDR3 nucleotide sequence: TGCGCCAGCAGCCCGGGTTGGCTGGGTGATAATTCACCCCTCCACTTT. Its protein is CASSPGWLGDNSPLHF.